A selection of T cell receptor beta chains follows, all from one sample in a study of T cell repertoires in ileal Crohn's disease. Some clones are missing from TCRdb's copy, which holds only in-frame ones; the method was immunoSEQ multiplex PCR. This table holds around 15,000 clones, just under 80% found once. The source material was ileal tissue. The receptors here all came from an adult with Crohn's disease. CDR3s include the opening cysteine and the closing phenylalanine or tryptophan. D genes are given only for firm matches. Clone size is given for some rows only: seen once, a few or many times, or a class if the clone is expanded.

CASRRGLEKLFF TGTGCCAGTCGGCGCGGGCTGGAAAAACTGTTTTTT TRBV19 few TRBJ1-4 NA
CASSFGLAGVNYEQYF TGTGCCAGCAGCTTCGGGCTAGCGGGAGTAAACTACGAGCAGTACTTC TRBV13 NA TRBJ2-7 TRBD2
CAWSPPGALAKNIQYF TGTGCCTGGAGTCCACCAGGGGCCTTAGCCAAAAACATTCAGTACTTC TRBV30 NA TRBJ2-4 NA
CASSLAVNEKLFF TGTGCCAGCAGCTTGGCAGTAAATGAAAAACTGTTTTTT TRBV5-5 once TRBJ1-4 NA
CASSTNRVANEQFF TGTGCCAGTAGTACAAACAGGGTTGCGAATGAGCAGTTCTTC TRBV19 NA TRBJ2-1 NA
CASSPSWGGQETQYF TGTGCCAGCAGCCCCAGTTGGGGGGGGCAGGAGACCCAGTACTTC TRBV7-7 NA TRBJ2-5 NA
CSVQRGLGEKLFF TGCAGCGTCCAAAGGGGGTTGGGTGAAAAACTGTTTTTT TRBV29-1 NA TRBJ1-4 NA
CSVGLGGNTGELFF TGCAGCGTTGGTCTGGGCGGGAACACCGGGGAGCTGTTTTTT TRBV29-1 NA TRBJ2-2 NA
CASNWDFNSPLHF TGTGCCAGCAACTGGGACTTTAATTCACCCCTCCACTTT TRBV6-1 NA TRBJ1-6 NA
CASTLLTGVYEQYF TGTGCCAGCACCCTCCTCACGGGCGTGTACGAGCAGTACTTC TRBV7-8 NA TRBJ2-7 NA
CASSFVDRGSSYEQYF TGTGCCAGCAGCTTCGTGGACAGGGGGAGTTCCTACGAGCAGTACTTC TRBV7-9 NA TRBJ2-7 TRBD1
CASSDPLPLDF TGTGCCAGCAGCGACCCTCTACCCTTAGACTTC TRBV6-1 NA TRBJ2-5 NA
CASSLRAGGTNTGELFF TGCGCCAGCAGCTTACGGGCGGGAGGAACGAACACCGGGGAGCTGTTTTTT TRBV5-1 NA TRBJ2-2 TRBD2
CASSLAKTGYSGYTF TGTGCCAGCAGCTTAGCGAAGACAGGGTACAGTGGCTACACCTTC TRBV7-2 NA TRBJ1-2 TRBD1
CASTQRTLGAYSPLHF TGTGCCAGCACCCAGAGGACCCTCGGGGCCTATTCACCCCTCCACTTT TRBV7-8 NA TRBJ1-6 NA
CASSLNPDRAYEQYF TGTGCCAGCAGCTTAAACCCGGACAGAGCCTACGAGCAGTACTTC TRBV11-1 NA TRBJ2-7 NA
CASSVATSGGPGETQYF TGTGCCAGCAGCGTCGCAACTAGCGGGGGGCCGGGAGAGACCCAGTACTTC TRBV9 NA TRBJ2-5 TRBD2
CASGTSYEQYF TGCGCCAGCGGGACCTCCTACGAGCAGTACTTC TRBV10-1 NA TRBJ2-7 NA
CASSRGSLGYEQYF TGTGCCAGCTCCCGGGGGAGCTTAGGCTACGAGCAGTACTTC TRBV18 NA TRBJ2-7 NA
CASSLARQGHGGYTF TGTGCCAGCAGTTTAGCGCGTCAGGGACACGGAGGCTACACCTTC TRBV28 NA TRBJ1-2 NA
CASSFSDGPNTEAFF TGTGCCAGCAGCTTTTCGGACGGACCGAACACTGAAGCTTTCTTT TRBV11-2 NA TRBJ1-1 NA
CASSIGRGSLLETQYF TGTGCCAGTAGTATAGGTAGGGGGAGTCTCTTGGAGACCCAGTACTTC TRBV19 few TRBJ2-5 NA
CASSQMGVNEQFF TGCGCCAGCAGCCAGATGGGCGTTAATGAGCAGTTCTTC TRBV4-1 NA TRBJ2-1 NA
CASSYDSYTEAFF TGTGCCAGCAGCTACGACTCCTACACTGAAGCTTTCTTT TRBV7-2 NA TRBJ1-1 NA
CASSPGTSGVGETQYF TGCGCCAGCAGCCCCGGGACTAGCGGGGTGGGGGAGACCCAGTACTTC TRBV5-1 NA TRBJ2-5 TRBD2
CASSVGEESEKLFF TGTGCCAGCAGTGTGGGGGAGGAGAGTGAAAAACTGTTTTTT TRBV6-1 NA TRBJ1-4 NA
CASSLGGDGYTF TGTGCCAGCAGCTTAGGCGGAGACGGCTACACCTTC TRBV7-3 NA TRBJ1-2 NA
CASSTSKGRFRGTDTQYF TGTGCCAGTAGTACCTCAAAAGGAAGGTTTCGGGGCACAGATACGCAGTATTTT TRBV19 NA TRBJ2-3 NA
CSARELYGYTF TGCAGTGCTAGAGAACTCTATGGCTACACCTTC TRBV20-1 NA TRBJ1-2 NA
CASILSGAGGTPYTF TGTGCCAGCATTTTAAGCGGTGCAGGGGGCACTCCCTACACCTTC TRBV2 NA TRBJ1-2 TRBD1
CASWAGGLGTDTQYF TGTGCCAGCTGGGCGGGGGGTCTAGGCACAGATACGCAGTATTTT TRBV6-1 NA TRBJ2-3 TRBD2
CSVPTGETQYF TGCAGTGTCCCAACGGGGGAGACCCAGTACTTC TRBV20-1 NA TRBJ2-5 NA
CASSEWSTGELFF TGTGCCAGCAGTGAATGGTCCACCGGGGAGCTGTTTTTT TRBV2 NA TRBJ2-2 NA
CASSQTGQTDTQYF TGTGCCAGCAGTCAGACAGGGCAGACAGATACGCAGTATTTT TRBV28 NA TRBJ2-3 TRBD1
CASSSRQGPTYEQYF TGTGCCAGTAGTTCTCGACAGGGGCCAACCTACGAGCAGTACTTC TRBV19 NA TRBJ2-7 TRBD1
CASSLTPGTNNEQFF TGTGCCAGCAGCTTAACGCCCGGGACCAACAATGAGCAGTTCTTC TRBV7-3 NA TRBJ2-1 NA
CAWSGRTRGGLELFF TGTGCCTGGAGTGGTCGGACCAGAGGGGGCCTGGAACTGTTTTTT TRBV30 NA TRBJ1-4 TRBD1
CSVVGRGGAEQYF TGCAGCGTTGTGGGCAGGGGGGGAGCAGAGCAGTACTTC TRBV29-1 NA TRBJ2-7 NA
CASSVTGETEAFF TGTGCCAGCAGCGTAACAGGGGAAACTGAAGCTTTCTTT TRBV9 NA TRBJ1-1 TRBD1
CASSLVALGGRSDPQHF TGTGCCAGCAGCTTAGTAGCTCTCGGGGGGCGGTCTGACCCCCAGCATTTT TRBV7-8 NA TRBJ1-5 NA
CASAFSGASSTDTQYF TGTGCCAGTGCCTTTTCCGGGGCCTCTAGCACAGATACGCAGTATTTT TRBV5-4 NA TRBJ2-3 NA
CASSVGGRTYNEQFF TGTGCCAGCAGCGTGGGCGGGAGAACCTACAATGAGCAGTTCTTC TRBV9 NA TRBJ2-1 TRBD2
CASSKVTQGRSYEQYF TGTGCCAGCAGCAAAGTTACGCAGGGCAGGTCCTACGAGCAGTACTTC TRBV21-1 few TRBJ2-7 NA